This TCR beta chain stems from a study of lymphopenia after photon versus proton radiotherapy. The assay was immunoSEQ multiplex PCR, and TCRdb's table has in-frame clones only and misses some. The data hold 65,000 to 75,000 clones, with about 87% observed a single time. With respect to this clone: The antigen is undetermined.

Study-level results: Oligoclonal CD8+ Temra expansion after nadir drove photon patients' diversity drop.

This specimen consisted of peripheral blood, obtained from a patient treated with proton-based radiotherapy. The TCR originated in a man older than 75 with esophageal cancer.

CDR3 amino acids: CASSGQGSGNTIYF. Here the CDR3 DNA reads TGTGCCAGCAGCGGACAGGGGTCTGGAAACACCATATATTTT. The chain uses TRBV19 and TRBJ1-3, with TRBD1 identical over 9 bases. The CDR3 loop spans 14 amino acids. With 9 bases clipped from V and 1 base from J, the junction kept 4 bases outside the gene matches. Germline V CDR1 and CDR2: LNHDA, SQIVND (reference sequence).